This T cell receptor (beta chain) emerged from a study of cytomegalovirus exposure and HLA in healthy donors. Concerning this clone itself: Its matching antigen is unknown.

The CDR3 loop spans 15 amino acids. CDR1 and CDR2 (germline): MDHEN, SYDVKM. V was clipped by 5 bases and J by 5 bases, with 17 bases between them. 60 Vbeta and 13 Jbeta primers were used in PCR. The assay was immunoSEQ multiplex PCR, and TCRdb's table has in-frame clones only and misses some. The table includes around 87,000 clones, over 60% detected once. Study-level points and caveats: Most observed TCR sequences were rare, whereas some public TCRs were detected in many donors. Listed as cytomegalovirus-associated were 150 or so TCR beta chains. CMV serostatus was the sole immune exposure data available. What TCR beta sequences reportedly achieved was accurate prediction of HLA-A and HLA-B alleles in most subjects.

The genes are TRBV28 and TRBJ2-3; D possibly corresponds to TRBD2 (5 bases). The sample was PBMCs. The clonotype originates from a middle-aged man in good health and CMV-seronegative. CDR3 amino acids: CASSRAGIYEDTQYF. CDR3 DNA sequence: TGTGCCAGCAGTCGCGCCGGGATCTATGAAGATACGCAGTATTTT.